This TCR beta chain was identified during a study of T cells in Graves' hyperthyroidism and ophthalmopathy. Turning to the study itself: Peripheral blood was obtained at initial diagnosis, preceding any treatment.

General observations from the study: Most clonotypes expanded in thyroid above 0.001 were likewise present in blood. The model made its ophthalmopathy prediction, and onset followed a median 6.5 months later.

RNA transcripts provided the source from which TCR beta CDR3 regions were amplified. An initial round of RT-PCR targeting the TCR CDR3 relied on the HTBI primer set. TCRdb called the multiplex PCR reads again in MiXCR, with one record for every CDR3 protein. The sample carries about 480,000 distinct CDR3 sequences, roughly 22% recorded once. Clinical symptoms, serum thyroxine and TRAb, thyroid ultrasound and orbital computed tomography together formed the diagnostic basis. In its sample, this clonotype was seen many times. Its specificity is unknown. This clonotype was obtained from a woman aged 70-85 years with Graves' ophthalmopathy. The specimen sequenced was blood.

CDR3 region: CASSMGTGYTDTQYF. In DNA form, the CDR3 reads TGTGCCAGCAGTATGGGGACAGGATACACAGATACGCAGTATTTT. This chain links TRBV12-3 or TRBV12-4 with TRBJ2-3; 8 nucleotides align to TRBD1. The CDR3 covers 15 residues. With V trimmed by 5 bases and J by 2 bases, 6 bases remained unmatched.